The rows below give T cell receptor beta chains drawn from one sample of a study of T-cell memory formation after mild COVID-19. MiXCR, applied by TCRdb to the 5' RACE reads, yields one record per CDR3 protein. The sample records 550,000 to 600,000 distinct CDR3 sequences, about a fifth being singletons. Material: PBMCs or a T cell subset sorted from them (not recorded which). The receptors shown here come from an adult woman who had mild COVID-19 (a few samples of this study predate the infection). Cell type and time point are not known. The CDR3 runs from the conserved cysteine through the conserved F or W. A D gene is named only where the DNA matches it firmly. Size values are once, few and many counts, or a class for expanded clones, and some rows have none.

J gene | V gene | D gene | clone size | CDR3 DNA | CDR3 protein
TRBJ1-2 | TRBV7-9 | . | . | TGTGCCAGCAGCTCCTCCAATAACTATGGCTACACCTTC | CASSSSNNYGYTF
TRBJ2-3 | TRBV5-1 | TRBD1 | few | TGCGCCAGCAGCTTGAACAGGGGCGGCACAGATACGCAGTATTTT | CASSLNRGGTDTQYF
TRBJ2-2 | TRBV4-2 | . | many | TGTGCCAGCAGCCAGAGAGTCACCGGGGAGCTGTTTTTT | CASSQRVTGELFF
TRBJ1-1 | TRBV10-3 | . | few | TGTGCCATCAGTGAGTCGTGGGAGGGGTTCAGGACTGAAGCTTTCTTT | CAISESWEGFRTEAFF
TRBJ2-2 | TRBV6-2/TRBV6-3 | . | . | TGTGCCAGCAGTTCTGAGGCCCTAACCGGGGAGCTGTTTTTT | CASSSEALTGELFF
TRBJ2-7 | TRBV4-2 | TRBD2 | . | TGTGCCAGCAGCCAAGATCGGGCTAGCGGAACCTACGAGCAGTACTTC | CASSQDRASGTYEQYF
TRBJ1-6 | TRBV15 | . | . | TGTGCCACCAGCAGGGGAAGTTCACCCCTCCACTTT | CATSRGSSPLHF
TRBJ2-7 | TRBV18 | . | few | TGTGCCAGCTCACCGGACAGTCGTCTCGAGCAGTACTTC | CASSPDSRLEQYF
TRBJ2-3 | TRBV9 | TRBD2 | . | TGTGCCAGCAGTGTCGGTAGCGGGAGGGTAGCCGATACGCAGTATTTT | CASSVGSGRVADTQYF
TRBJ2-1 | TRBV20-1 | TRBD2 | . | TGCAGTGCTAGACCGGGACTAGCGGGTAGTGAGCAGTTCTTC | CSARPGLAGSEQFF
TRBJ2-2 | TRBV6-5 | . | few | TGTGCCAGCAGTTACACGACAGGACGGGTCACCGGGGAGCTGTTTTTT | CASSYTTGRVTGELFF
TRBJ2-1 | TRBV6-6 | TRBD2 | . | TGTGCCAGCAGTTCTCAACTAGCGGGAGGGGATAATGATTCCTACAATGAGCAGTTCTTC | CASSSQLAGGDNDSYNEQFF
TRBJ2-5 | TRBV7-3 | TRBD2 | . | TGTGCCAGCAGCCTCCGACTAGCGGGAGGGTGTGAGACCCAGTACTTC | CASSLRLAGGCETQYF
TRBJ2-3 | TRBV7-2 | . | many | TGTGCCAGCTCCCCGGGACGAATCACAGATACGCAGTATTTT | CASSPGRITDTQYF
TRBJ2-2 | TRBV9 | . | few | TGTGCCAGCAGCGTAGGGCAACCCAACACCGGGGAGCTGTTTTTT | CASSVGQPNTGELFF
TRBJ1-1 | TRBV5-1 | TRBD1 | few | TGCGCCAGCAGCTTGGGAACAGGGGGCTTCGGGAACACTGAAGCTTTCTTT | CASSLGTGGFGNTEAFF
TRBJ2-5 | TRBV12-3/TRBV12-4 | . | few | TGTGCCAGCAGTTCGGGGGGCGCGGGCCCCTCGGAAGAGACCCAGTACTTC | CASSSGGAGPSEETQYF
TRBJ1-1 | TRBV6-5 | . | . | TGTGCCAGCAGTTACTCCTCAAGGGGGGGCACTGAAGCTTTCTTT | CASSYSSRGGTEAFF
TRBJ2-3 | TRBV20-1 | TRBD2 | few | TGCAGTGCTAGTCCTCTAGCGGGATACCGGGGCACAGATACGCAGTATTTT | CSASPLAGYRGTDTQYF
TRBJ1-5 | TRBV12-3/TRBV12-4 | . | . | TGTGCCAGCAGTTTAGCTAGTGTTAGCAATCAGCCCCAGCATTTT | CASSLASVSNQPQHF
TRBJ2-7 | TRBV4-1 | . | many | TGCGCCAGCAGCCAAGTGCAGGGGATCGACGAGCAGTACTTC | CASSQVQGIDEQYF
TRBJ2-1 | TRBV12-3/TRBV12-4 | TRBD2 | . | TGTGCCAGCAGTCTCGGGACTAGCGGGAGGGGGACCTACAATGAGCAGTTCTTC | CASSLGTSGRGTYNEQFF
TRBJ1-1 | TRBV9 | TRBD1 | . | TGTGCCAGCAGCGTAGAACCGGGACAGGGGTACGACACTGAAGCTTTCTTT | CASSVEPGQGYDTEAFF
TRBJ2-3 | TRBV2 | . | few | TGTGCCAGCAGTGAATTCGCAGATACGCAGTATTTT | CASSEFADTQYF
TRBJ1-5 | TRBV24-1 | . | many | TGTGCCACCGGCGACGGGGGGAATCAGCCCCAGCATTTT | CATGDGGNQPQHF
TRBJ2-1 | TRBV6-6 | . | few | TGTGCCAGCGCGCACGGGACCTCAAGTATAAGTGAGCAGTTCTTC | CASAHGTSSISEQFF
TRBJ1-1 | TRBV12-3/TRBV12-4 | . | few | TGTGCCAGCAGTTCCACCACACCGACTGAAGCTTTCTTT | CASSSTTPTEAFF